Each of the 9 T cell receptor beta chains below was sequenced from the same sample in a study of CD8 T cells in ankylosing spondylitis. One entry per CDR3 protein, called by TCRdb with MiXCR from the 5' RACE reads. The table has under 200,000 distinct CDR3 sequences, under 14% seen once; the top ten hold just under 30%. The sequencing sample was made of blood, either unsorted or a sorted T cell fraction (not recorded which). The source is a male donor with ankylosing spondylitis or in good health (not recorded which).

The chain employs TRBV3-1 and TRBJ2-5, with D maybe TRBD2 (7 bases). The germline CDR1 and CDR2 sequences are LGHDT and YNNKEL (reference sequence). Trimming pared 1 base from V and 5 bases from J, leaving 14 bases between. This CDR3 region has 15 residues. CDR3 protein: CASSQGTGGWETQYF. CDR3 coding DNA: TGTGCCAGCAGCCAAGGAACGGGGGGCTGGGAGACCCAGTACTTC.

Ten or more counts support this clonotype. The chain couples TRBV2 to TRBJ2-7, with a possible D match to TRBD1 (6 bases). Germline-derived CDR1 and CDR2 are SNHLY and FYNNEI. V was cut by 8 bases and J by 6 bases, with 23 bases left in between. The CDR3 covers 15 residues. Here the CDR3 DNA reads TGTGCCAGCCTTCGAAGTCGCACAGGGCCTGGCGAGCAGTACTTC. This codes for CASLRSRTGPGEQYF.

The rearrangement uses TRBV4-3 and TRBJ2-7; 8 bases match TRBD2. The J segment lost 2 bases and the V segment lost 0 bases, leaving 6 bases of the junction unmatched. The CDR3 extends over 16 amino acids. The germline gives CDR1 LGHNA, CDR2 YSLEER. The chain's CDR3 is CASSQDRTSGPYEQYF. The CDR3 DNA sequence: TGCGCCAGCAGCCAAGATAGAACTAGCGGACCCTACGAGCAGTACTTC.

This clonotype was counted at least ten times. The rearrangement links TRBV28 to TRBJ2-7, with TRBD1 identical over 7 bases. The CDR3 runs to 16 residues. Per germline, CDR1 MDHEN and CDR2 SYDVKM. V was clipped by 3 bases and J by 3 bases; unmatched bases: 11. CDR3 sequence reads: CASSFLPGQPFYEQYF. The CDR3 DNA sequence: TGTGCCAGCAGTTTTCTCCCGGGACAGCCGTTCTACGAGCAGTACTTC.

This clonotype was observed at least ten times. The gene calls are TRBV6-1 and TRBJ1-1; D is uncertain. Germline-derived CDR1 and CDR2 are MNHNS and SASEGT. Trimming stripped 0 bases from V and 0 bases from J, with 5 bases between. CDR3 size: 14 residues. The CDR3 loop is CASSEADVNTEAFF. The CDR3 coding sequence is TGTGCCAGCAGTGAAGCGGACGTGAACACTGAAGCTTTCTTT.

This clonotype was seen many times. The rearrangement uses TRBV27 and TRBJ2-7; 7 bases are shared with TRBD1. This CDR3 spans 14 amino acids. The V gene's germline CDR1 is MNHEY and CDR2 SMNVEV (reference sequence). J was trimmed by 2 bases and V by 4 bases; bases with no gene match: 5. This chain's CDR3 is CASSSTTGPYEQYF. Written as DNA, the CDR3 is TGTGCCAGCAGTTCCACGACAGGGCCCTACGAGCAGTACTTC.

As regards this clonotype: A much larger clonotype is one base distant, so this may be a read error. The chain is built from TRBV6-2 or TRBV6-3 and TRBJ1-2; a possible D gene is TRBD1 (6 bases). V lost 5 bases and J lost 12, with 22 bases in between. The CDR3 length is 14 residues. The V gene's germline CDR1 is MNHEY and CDR2 SVGEGT. For the CDR3, the DNA is TGTGCCAGCAGTCGGGACATTAGTCGGTACGGCCACACCTTC. This codes for CASSRDISRYGHTF.

This clonotype was found once. A read error is possible here, since a much larger clone lies one base away. The chain recombines TRBV12-3 or TRBV12-4 with TRBJ1-4; D remains unclear. The CDR3 spans 12 residues. The CDR3 DNA follows: TGTGCCAGCGGTTTAGCGCGCGAAAAACTGTTTTTT. It yields the protein CASGLAREKLFF.

This clonotype was counted at least ten times. A read error may account for a junction end that differs from germline. V gene TRBV5-1 combines with J gene TRBJ2-7; no reliable D call. Germline V gives CDR1 SGHRS, CDR2 YFSETQ. The CDR3 length is 15 residues. CDR3: CASSLEIGVSSEQYF. CDR3 DNA sequence: TGCGCCAGCAGCTTAGAGATAGGCGTATCCTCCGAGCAGTACTTC.